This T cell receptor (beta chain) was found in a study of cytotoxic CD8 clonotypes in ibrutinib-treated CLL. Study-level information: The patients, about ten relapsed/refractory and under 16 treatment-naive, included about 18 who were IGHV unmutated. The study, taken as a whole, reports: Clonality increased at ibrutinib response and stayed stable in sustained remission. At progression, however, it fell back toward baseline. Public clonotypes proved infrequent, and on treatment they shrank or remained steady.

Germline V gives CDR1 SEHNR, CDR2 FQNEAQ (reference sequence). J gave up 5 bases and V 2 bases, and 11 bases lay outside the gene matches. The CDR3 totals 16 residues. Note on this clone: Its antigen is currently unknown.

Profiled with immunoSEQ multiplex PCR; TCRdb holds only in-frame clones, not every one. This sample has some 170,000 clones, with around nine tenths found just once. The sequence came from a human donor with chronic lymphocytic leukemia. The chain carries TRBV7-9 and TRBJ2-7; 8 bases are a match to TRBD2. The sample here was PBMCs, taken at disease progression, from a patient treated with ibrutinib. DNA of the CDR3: TGTGCCAGCAGCTTATCTTACGGGAGGGCCTTCAACGAGCAGTACTTC. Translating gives CASSLSYGRAFNEQYF.